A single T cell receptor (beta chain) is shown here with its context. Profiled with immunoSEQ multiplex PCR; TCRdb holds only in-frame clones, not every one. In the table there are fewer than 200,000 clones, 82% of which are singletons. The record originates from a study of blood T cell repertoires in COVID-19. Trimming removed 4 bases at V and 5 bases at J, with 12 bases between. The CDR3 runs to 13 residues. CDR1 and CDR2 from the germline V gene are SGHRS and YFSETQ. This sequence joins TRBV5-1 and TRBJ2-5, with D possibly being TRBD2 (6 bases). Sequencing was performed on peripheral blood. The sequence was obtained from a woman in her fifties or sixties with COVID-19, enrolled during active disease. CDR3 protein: CASSPGLAETQYF. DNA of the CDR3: TGCGCCAGCAGCCCGGGACTCGCGGAGACCCAGTACTTC.